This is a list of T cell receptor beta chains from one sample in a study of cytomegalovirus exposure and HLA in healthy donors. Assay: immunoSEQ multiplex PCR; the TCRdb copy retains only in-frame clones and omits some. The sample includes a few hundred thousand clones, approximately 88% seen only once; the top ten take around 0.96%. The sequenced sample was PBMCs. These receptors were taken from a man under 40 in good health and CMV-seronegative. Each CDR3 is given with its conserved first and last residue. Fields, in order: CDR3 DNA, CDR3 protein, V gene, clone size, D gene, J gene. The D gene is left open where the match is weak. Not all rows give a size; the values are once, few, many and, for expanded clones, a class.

cdr3_nt: TGTGCCAGCAGTCCCCCCCAGGGCTGGACTGGGGCCAACGTCCTGACTTTC
cdr3_aa: CASSPPQGWTGANVLTF
v_call: TRBV27
clone_size: NA
d_call: NA
j_call: TRBJ2-6

cdr3_nt: TGTGCCAGCACCGAAACGATGGACAGAGCCTACGAGCAGTACTTC
cdr3_aa: CASTETMDRAYEQYF
v_call: TRBV2
clone_size: once
d_call: NA
j_call: TRBJ2-7

cdr3_nt: TGTGCCAGCAGTTTATTACCAGGTAGCAATCAGCCCCAGCATTTT
cdr3_aa: CASSLLPGSNQPQHF
v_call: TRBV27
clone_size: NA
d_call: NA
j_call: TRBJ1-5

cdr3_nt: TGCGCCAGCAGCTTGTCCGGGTCCTCCTACGAGCAGTACTTC
cdr3_aa: CASSLSGSSYEQYF
v_call: TRBV5-1
clone_size: NA
d_call: NA
j_call: TRBJ2-7

cdr3_nt: TGTGCCAGCAGCGCGACGTGGGCCACCGGGGAGCTGTTTTTT
cdr3_aa: CASSATWATGELFF
v_call: TRBV27
clone_size: NA
d_call: NA
j_call: TRBJ2-2

cdr3_nt: TGTGCCTGGAGTAGAAGGACAATCGGCGAGCAGTACTTC
cdr3_aa: CAWSRRTIGEQYF
v_call: TRBV30
clone_size: few
d_call: NA
j_call: TRBJ2-7

cdr3_nt: TGCGCCAGCAGCCAGGGGACAGGTCTTTTGGTTTTAGAGCAGTTCTTC
cdr3_aa: CASSQGTGLLVLEQFF
v_call: TRBV4-1
clone_size: NA
d_call: TRBD1
j_call: TRBJ2-1

cdr3_nt: TGTGCCAGCAGCTTAGAGTTCGGGATAATACGAGCTTTCTTT
cdr3_aa: CASSLEFGIIRAFF
v_call: TRBV7-2
clone_size: NA
d_call: NA
j_call: TRBJ1-1

cdr3_nt: TGTGCCAGCAGCTTGGGGCGGAATGAAAAACTGTTTTTT
cdr3_aa: CASSLGRNEKLFF
v_call: TRBV5-6
clone_size: NA
d_call: NA
j_call: TRBJ1-4

cdr3_nt: TGTGCCAGCAGCTTATTAGGCGGGGTGGGGCCAGATACGCAGTATTTT
cdr3_aa: CASSLLGGVGPDTQYF
v_call: TRBV7-2
clone_size: once
d_call: NA
j_call: TRBJ2-3

cdr3_nt: TGCGCCAGCAGTGGTTCCGGACTCTATGGCTACACCTTC
cdr3_aa: CASSGSGLYGYTF
v_call: TRBV10-2
clone_size: NA
d_call: NA
j_call: TRBJ1-2

cdr3_nt: TGCAGTGCTGCCCCTCAGGGTGGCTACACCTTC
cdr3_aa: CSAAPQGGYTF
v_call: TRBV20-1
clone_size: NA
d_call: NA
j_call: TRBJ1-2

cdr3_nt: TGTGCCAGCAGCGTAGAACAGAACACTGAAGCTTTCTTT
cdr3_aa: CASSVEQNTEAFF
v_call: TRBV9
clone_size: once
d_call: NA
j_call: TRBJ1-1

cdr3_nt: TGTGCCAGCAGTTCGCAGGGGGGAAACTATGGCTACACCTTC
cdr3_aa: CASSSQGGNYGYTF
v_call: TRBV5-4
clone_size: NA
d_call: TRBD1
j_call: TRBJ1-2